Below, 16 T cell receptor beta chains from the same sample are listed, as sequenced in a study of T cell changes during pregnancy in multiple sclerosis. Only in-frame clones appear in the TCRdb table, and some are missing; sequencing was by immunoSEQ multiplex PCR. The sample has 70,000 to 95,000 clones, about 94% seen once; the top ten hold around 2.2%. This specimen consisted of peripheral blood, obtained in the third trimester of pregnancy. Source of these receptors: a female donor with multiple sclerosis, enrolled in a pregnancy study.

V usage is TRBV2 and J usage is TRBJ2-1; TRBD1 aligns across 7 bases. CDR1 and CDR2 from the germline V gene are SNHLY and FYNNEI. V lost 7 bases and J lost 0; bases outside the gene matches: 6. There are 15 residues in the CDR3. The CDR3 coding sequence is TGTGCCAGCAAAAGACAGGGCAACTCCTACAATGAGCAGTTCTTC. Protein product: CASKRQGNSYNEQFF.

The CDR3, as DNA: TGTGCCAGCAGGAACCCTGGGGGGAGCTACGAGCAGTACTTC. The encoded protein is CASRNPGGSYEQYF. V usage is TRBV6-1 and J usage is TRBJ2-7; D possibly corresponds to TRBD2 (6 bases). The CDR3 covers 14 residues. V was pared by 6 bases and J by 3 bases, with 15 bases between. Germline assignment: CDR1 MNHNS and CDR2 SASEGT.

This chain uses TRBV6-5 with TRBJ2-7, with D perhaps matching TRBD1 (6 bases). The CDR3 is 13 amino acids. The germline gives CDR1 MNHEY, CDR2 SVGAGI. Trimming stripped 6 bases from V and 2 bases from J, with 11 bases between. For the CDR3, the DNA is TGTGCCAGCAGGGTACAGGGAACCTACGAGCAGTACTTC. Protein sequence: CASRVQGTYEQYF.

This clone was observed a handful of times. The chain recombines TRBV28 with TRBJ2-3, with 7 bases matching TRBD2. Germline CDR1 reads MDHEN; CDR2 reads SYDVKM. The ends lost 3 bases at V and 2 bases at J; junction bases unmatched: 14. The CDR3 totals 18 residues. CDR3 amino acids: CASSFPFSMAGDTDTQYF. The CDR3, as DNA: TGTGCCAGCAGTTTCCCCTTCAGCATGGCGGGGGACACAGATACGCAGTATTTT.

The gene calls are TRBV19 and TRBJ2-1, with 12 bases lining up with TRBD2. Germline V gene lookup returns CDR1 LNHDA and CDR2 SQIVND (reference sequence). Unmatched junction bases numbered 14, after V lost 5 bases and J lost 0 bases. This CDR3 contains 20 residues. CDR3 in DNA: TGTGCCAGTAGTCTTGACCCCCCTCTAGCGGGAGGGGGCTCCTACAATGAGCAGTTCTTC. This gives the protein CASSLDPPLAGGGSYNEQFF.

The rearrangement links TRBV15 to TRBJ2-1; TRBD2 matches 16 bases. There are 22 residues in the CDR3. The germline V gene encodes CDR1 LNHNV and CDR2 YYDKDF (reference sequence). V dropped 3 bases and J dropped 8; count of bases not matched to a gene: 22. Here the CDR3 DNA reads TGTGCCACCAGCAGCGAGGGACAGTGGGGACTAGCGGGAGGGCCCCGGGGCTATGAGCAGTTCTTC. Its translation: CATSSEGQWGLAGGPRGYEQFF.

This chain links TRBV7-2 with TRBJ2-7; 8 nucleotides match TRBD2. The CDR3 runs to 14 residues. V gave up 3 bases and J gave up 6 bases; unmatched junction bases: 7. The V gene's germline CDR1 is SGHTA and CDR2 FQGNSA. CDR3 coding DNA: TGTGCCAGCAGCTTCCCAGCGGGAGCGCCCGAGCAGTACTTC. It yields the protein CASSFPAGAPEQYF.

This clone was recorded once. This chain links TRBV6-5 with TRBJ1-5, with a possible D match to TRBD1 (6 bases). Looked up from germline, CDR1 is MNHEY and CDR2 is SVGAGI. This CDR3 is 11 amino acids long. The V end lost 7 bases, the J end lost 11 bases, and 12 bases lay between the germline ends. In DNA form, the CDR3 reads TGTGCCAGCACCGACACAGGGTCCCAGCATTTT. It translates to CASTDTGSQHF.

J is TRBJ2-3 and V is TRBV27; 9 bases agree with TRBD2. The germline V gene has CDR1 MNHEY and CDR2 SMNVEV (reference sequence). This CDR3 comprises 15 residues. Germline trimming cut 3 bases from V and 3 bases from J; bases unmatched to any gene: 4. CDR3 DNA sequence: TGTGCCAGCAGTTTGGGCGGGAGGGGAACAGATACGCAGTATTTT. Translating it yields CASSLGGRGTDTQYF.

The V gene is TRBV2, the J gene TRBJ2-2; perhaps TRBD1 as D (6 bases). V shed 8 bases and J shed 7 bases, with 14 bases lying between them. Germline V gene data show CDR1 as SNHLY and CDR2 as FYNNEI. The length of the CDR3 is 13 residues. The DNA for the CDR3 is TGTGCCAGCTATTCAGGGGTAGGCGGGGAGCTGTTTTTT. Protein sequence: CASYSGVGGELFF.

The rearrangement uses TRBV19 and TRBJ1-1, with D possibly matching TRBD1 (5 bases). Trimming cost V 5 bases and J 3 bases, with 16 bases left between them. The germline gives CDR1 LNHDA, CDR2 SQIVND (reference sequence). The CDR3 spans 15 residues. In DNA form, the CDR3 reads TGTGCCAGTAGTCGAGAAGAGGGACTCTACACTGAAGCTTTCTTT. Amino acids: CASSREEGLYTEAFF.

The CDR3 spells CAWSDSSAGGELFF. The CDR3 DNA follows: TGTGCCTGGAGTGACTCCTCCGCGGGCGGGGAGCTGTTTTTT. The chain combines TRBV30 with TRBJ2-2, with a possible D match to TRBD2 (5 bases). Germline CDR1 reads GTSNPN; CDR2 reads SVGIG (reference sequence). This CDR3 comprises 14 residues. Trimming took off 1 base at V and 7 bases at J, with 13 bases between the two ends.

The chain joins TRBV13 to TRBJ2-1; the match to TRBD2 covers 13 bases. The germline V gene has CDR1 PRHDT and CDR2 FYEKMQ (reference sequence). V shed 5 bases and J 6 bases; nucleotides not matched to a gene: 4. The CDR3 extends over 15 amino acids. CDR3 nucleotide sequence: TGTGCCAGCAGCCTAACTAGCGGGAGGGCCAATGAGCAGTTCTTC. Translation: CASSLTSGRANEQFF.

The chain is built from TRBV6-4 and TRBJ2-1; 11 bases map to TRBD2. The CDR3 is 16 residues long. CDR1 is MRHNA and CDR2 is SNTAGT in the germline V gene. V was pared by 2 bases and J by 3 bases, with 3 bases of the junction left unmatched. CDR3: CASSDTLAGDYNEQFF. The CDR3 region has the DNA TGTGCCAGCAGTGACACACTAGCGGGAGACTACAATGAGCAGTTCTTC.

This clone came up once. The rearrangement uses TRBV18 and TRBJ2-1; 8 nucleotides agree with TRBD1. CDR1 and CDR2 from the germline V gene are KGHSH and LQKENI. J was trimmed by 3 bases and V by 6 bases; bases with no gene match: 7. CDR3 size: 15 residues. CDR3 protein: CASSLSTGDYNEQFF. DNA of the CDR3: TGTGCCAGCTCCCTCTCGACAGGGGACTACAATGAGCAGTTCTTC.

The chain joins TRBV6-5 to TRBJ1-5; D uncertain. From germline, CDR1 is MNHEY and CDR2 SVGAGI. The CDR3 consists of 13 residues. Trimming left V 6 bases short and J 0 bases short, with 6 bases between. Here the CDR3 reads CASRAVSNQPQHF. For the CDR3, the DNA is TGTGCCAGCAGGGCAGTTAGCAATCAGCCCCAGCATTTT.